Shown below are 15 T cell receptor beta chains from a single sample sequenced in a study of blood T cell repertoires in COVID-19. Using immunoSEQ multiplex PCR, the repertoire was profiled, and TCRdb retains in-frame clones only, with some absent. This table holds some 100,000 clones, roughly 91% found once. Sequencing used peripheral blood. All receptors derive from a human donor with acute or convalescent COVID-19. The donor label of this sample is uncertain.

The chain employs TRBV6-5 and TRBJ1-1, with D unresolved. With 3 bases removed from V and 4 bases from J, the gap between germline ends came to 15 bases. The CDR3 sequence is 15 residues long. CDR1 and CDR2 (germline): MNHEY, SVGAGI. This chain's CDR3 is CASSYSGALGTEAFF. Written as DNA, the CDR3 is TGTGCCAGCAGTTATTCAGGCGCACTGGGCACTGAAGCTTTCTTT.

The chain is built from TRBV28 and TRBJ1-3; tentative D call: TRBD1 (5 bases). The CDR3 is 12 residues long. From germline, CDR1 is MDHEN and CDR2 SYDVKM. The V end was cut by 8 bases, the J end by 2 bases, with 7 bases between. The CDR3 is CASSTAGNTIYF. The DNA for the CDR3 is TGTGCCAGCTCGACAGCTGGAAACACCATATATTTT.

V gene TRBV19 combines with J gene TRBJ1-1; 9 nucleotides align to TRBD1. Unmatched junction bases numbered 18, after V lost 1 base and J lost 6 bases. The CDR3 length is 19 residues. CDR1 LNHDA and CDR2 SQIVND come from the germline V gene (reference sequence). Here the CDR3 reads CASSIGSGGTGNGYPEAFF. CDR3 bases: TGTGCCAGTAGTATAGGGTCCGGAGGGACAGGGAACGGGTACCCTGAAGCTTTCTTT.

The V and J genes are TRBV4-1 and TRBJ2-2, with a weak D call TRBD1 (5 bases). The CDR3 loop spans 17 amino acids. Trimming took 2 bases from V and 2 from J, leaving 15 bases between them. The germline V gene encodes CDR1 MGHRA and CDR2 YSYEKL. CDR3 residues: CASSQPGQDSNTGELFF. Here the CDR3 DNA reads TGCGCCAGCAGCCAACCCGGACAAGACAGTAACACCGGGGAGCTGTTTTTT.

V and J are TRBV3-1 (or the pseudogene TRBV3-2) and TRBJ1-4; 11 bases line up with TRBD1. Germline V CDR1 and CDR2: LGHDT, YNNKEL (reference sequence). The CDR3 has 17 amino acids. J was trimmed by 4 bases and V by 2 bases; bases with no gene match: 6. The CDR3 DNA sequence: TGTGCCAGCAGCCAAAGGGACAGGGGGTCAGGTAATGAAAAACTGTTTTTT. This gives the protein CASSQRDRGSGNEKLFF.

The chain combines TRBV7-6 with TRBJ1-4; the D gene is possibly TRBD1 (5 bases). Germline V gives CDR1 SGHVS, CDR2 FNYEAQ. V was shortened by 0 bases and J by 0 bases, with 11 bases between the two germline ends. The CDR3 extends over 17 amino acids. CDR3 sequence: CASSLALGTPTNEKLFF. In nucleotides, the CDR3 is TGTGCCAGCAGCTTAGCGTTAGGGACTCCAACTAATGAAAAACTGTTTTTT.

This clone was counted a single time. The chain carries TRBV5-1 and TRBJ2-7, with TRBD1 identical over 9 bases. The CDR3 has 17 residues. The junction had 7 bases not matched to a gene; V was cut back by 0 bases and J by 0 bases. CDR1 and CDR2 (germline): SGHRS, YFSETQ. This chain's CDR3 is CASSLAQGQGYSYEQYF. DNA of the CDR3: TGCGCCAGCAGCTTGGCTCAAGGACAGGGGTACTCCTACGAGCAGTACTTC. The variable domain in full, with the rest retrieved from reference TRBV5-1 and TRBJ2-7, is KAGVTQTPRYLIKTRGQQVTLSCSPISGHRSVSWYQQTPGQGLQFLFEYFSETQRNKGNFPGRFSGRQFSNSRSEMNVSTLELGDSALYLCASSLAQGQGYSYEQYFGPGTRLTVT.

The chain carries TRBV19 and TRBJ1-5, with TRBD1 matching over 7 bases. V was clipped by 5 bases and J by 2 bases; unmatched bases: 12. The CDR3 contains 17 residues. Germline CDR1 is LNHDA and CDR2 is SQIVND (reference sequence). The DNA for the CDR3 is TGTGCCAGTAGTTTACAGGGGCGAGGTCTGGGCAATCAGCCCCAGCATTTT. Residues: CASSLQGRGLGNQPQHF.

The CDR3 DNA reads as TGTGCCAGCACCGGGGAATACGAAAAACTGTTTTTT. Its protein is CASTGEYEKLFF. The chain has TRBV28 and TRBJ1-4; D gene unclear. The V and J ends lost 7 bases and 8 bases respectively, with 11 bases between them. The germline gives CDR1 MDHEN, CDR2 SYDVKM. There are 12 residues in the CDR3.

V is TRBV6-1 and J is TRBJ2-5, with unresolved D. The CDR3 is made up of 15 amino acids. In germline, CDR1 is MNHNS, CDR2 SASEGT. Trimming took 1 base from V and 5 from J, leaving 14 bases between them. The CDR3 region is CASSEGGWVMETQYF. The DNA for the CDR3 is TGTGCCAGCAGTGAAGGAGGCTGGGTTATGGAGACCCAGTACTTC.

This clone was counted a few times. This chain joins TRBV20-1 and TRBJ2-7, with D unresolved. The CDR3 totals 10 residues. Trimming removed 6 bases at V and 7 bases at J, with 10 bases between. CDR1 is DFQATT, CDR2 SNEGSKA, per germline (reference sequence). The CDR3 loop is CSAPLQEQYF. CDR3 nucleotide sequence: TGCAGTGCACCCCTCCAGGAGCAGTACTTC.

This chain uses TRBV5-5 with TRBJ2-7; 7 bases align to TRBD1. Trimming at V came to 5 bases and at J to 1 base, leaving 0 bases not matched to a gene. The germline V gene has CDR1 SGHKS and CDR2 YYEKEE (reference sequence). The CDR3 covers 12 residues. The CDR3 sequence: CASRGQSYEQYF. CDR3 sequence (DNA): TGTGCCAGCAGGGGACAGTCCTACGAGCAGTACTTC. The variable domain in full, with the rest retrieved from reference TRBV5-5 and TRBJ2-7, is DAGVTQSPTHLIKTRGQQVTLRCSPISGHKSVSWYQQVLGQGPQFIFQYYEKEERGRGNFPDRFSARQFPNYSSELNVNALLLGDSALYLCASRGQSYEQYFGPGTRLTVT.

The chain carries TRBV4-2 and TRBJ1-5; D is possibly TRBD1 (5 bases). The CDR3 spans 17 residues. With 1 base removed from V and 0 bases from J, the gap between germline ends came to 13 bases. Germline V gene lookup returns CDR1 LGHNA and CDR2 YNFKEQ. The CDR3 DNA is TGTGCCAGCAGCCAAGTAGAGGGAGGGACTAGCAATCAGCCCCAGCATTTT. This codes for CASSQVEGGTSNQPQHF.

J is TRBJ2-5 and V is TRBV7-2; TRBD2 is a possible D gene (6 bases). The CDR3 totals 14 residues. Germline loops: CDR1 SGHTA, CDR2 FQGNSA. The germline V and J ends were trimmed by 5 bases and 3 bases, with 13 bases remaining between them. CDR3 nucleotide sequence: TGTGCCAGCAGCCGCGCGGGGTATAAAGAGACCCAGTACTTC. Amino acids: CASSRAGYKETQYF.

The chain is built from TRBV10-1 and TRBJ1-5; possibly TRBD1 for D (5 bases). There are 11 residues in the CDR3. Trimming pared 9 bases from V and 6 bases from J, leaving 9 bases between. Germline CDR1 WNHNN, CDR2 SYGVQD (reference sequence). The CDR3 sequence: CASITGQPQHF. The CDR3 coding sequence is TGCGCCAGTATAACAGGTCAGCCCCAGCATTTT.